The 25 T cell receptor beta chains reported below all come from one sample, sequenced in a study of Graves' ophthalmopathy and Graves' hyperthyroidism. CDR3 regions of TCR beta were amplified from RNA transcripts. First-round RT-PCR used HTBI primers; second-round multiplex PCR followed. Each CDR3 protein is one row after TCRdb ran MiXCR on the multiplex PCR reads. The sample records roughly 380,000 distinct CDR3 sequences, approximately 15% being singletons. Material for sequencing was peripheral blood. The receptor source for this set is a woman aged 18-29 years with stable Graves' hyperthyroidism.

This clonotype has a count of ten or more. The chain couples TRBV19 to TRBJ1-6; weak D call: TRBD1 (5 bases). The CDR3 runs 14 residues. The V gene lost 1 base and the J gene lost 8 bases, with 9 bases spanning the gap. Germline CDR1 is LNHDA and CDR2 is SQIVND (reference sequence). The chain's CDR3 is CASSIGQGDSPLHF. Written as DNA, the CDR3 is TGTGCCAGTAGTATAGGCCAGGGAGATTCACCCCTCCACTTT.

This clonotype has only a few counts. The chain uses TRBV4-1 and TRBJ2-6; the match to TRBD2 covers 11 bases. The germline V gene encodes CDR1 MGHRA and CDR2 YSYEKL. The CDR3 spans 18 residues. After removal of 2 bases from V and 1 base from J, the junction contained 4 bases not matched to a gene. DNA of the CDR3: TGCGCCAGCAGCCAACCGACTAGCGGGGTATCTGGGGCCAACGTCCTGACTTTC. Amino acid sequence: CASSQPTSGVSGANVLTF.

This clonotype has at least ten counts. The V gene is TRBV6-5, the J gene TRBJ2-2, with 9 bases fitting TRBD1. CDR3 length: 14 amino acids. Germline CDR1 MNHEY, CDR2 SVGAGI. V shed 4 bases and J 6 bases; nucleotides not matched to a gene: 3. This CDR3 is CASSSGTGPGELFF. CDR3 nucleotides: TGTGCCAGCAGTTCGGGGACAGGGCCCGGGGAGCTGTTTTTT.

This clonotype occurred many times. This sequence joins TRBV29-1 and TRBJ1-2, with D uncertain. Germline values: CDR1 SQVTM, CDR2 ANQGSEA. This CDR3 is built from 12 residues. The ends were cut back, 3 bases at V and 2 bases at J, with 7 bases in the middle. The CDR3 here is CSVDTENYGYTF. For the CDR3, the DNA is TGCAGCGTTGACACAGAAAACTATGGCTACACCTTC.

This clonotype was recorded many times. The J gene is TRBJ1-2, the V gene TRBV27; a possible D gene is TRBD1 (6 bases). The V gene's germline CDR1 is MNHEY and CDR2 SMNVEV (reference sequence). Trimming took 8 bases from V and 3 from J, leaving 13 bases between them. This CDR3 has 13 residues. The CDR3 DNA is TGTGCCAGCCGGGGGGCAGGGGACTATGGCTACACCTTC. Its translation: CASRGAGDYGYTF.

This clonotype was recorded only once. The rearrangement links TRBV9 to TRBJ1-1; D call uncertain. CDR3 length equals 11 residues. V was trimmed by 6 bases and J by 11 bases, leaving 14 bases between them. Germline V gene data show CDR1 as SGDLS and CDR2 as YYNGEE. This CDR3 reads CASIGRWGAFF. The CDR3 DNA reads TGTGCCAGCATCGGAAGATGGGGTGCTTTCTTT.

This clonotype was observed many times. Mismatch with germline at one junction end may stem from a read error. The genes are TRBV6-2 or TRBV6-3 and TRBJ1-5; maybe TRBD1 (6 bases). Germline CDR1 and CDR2: MNHEY and SVGEGT. The CDR3 length is 15 residues. CDR3 in amino acids: CASGYSIRGTEPQHF. The CDR3 nucleotides are TGTGCCAGCGGTTATTCAATAAGGGGGACGGAGCCCCAGCATTTT.

The table lists this clonotype with many counts. The rearrangement links TRBV7-9 to TRBJ2-7; D is undetermined. This CDR3 spans 12 amino acids. The germline V gene has CDR1 SEHNR and CDR2 FQNEAQ (reference sequence). The V and J ends lost 6 bases and 4 bases respectively, with 10 bases between them. The CDR3 DNA sequence: TGTGCCAGCAGTTCCGGAAGGTACGAGCAGTACTTC. Amino acids: CASSSGRYEQYF. Complete variable domain (other parts from reference TRBV7-9 and TRBJ2-7): DTGVSQNPRHKITKRGQNVTFRCDPISEHNRLYWYRQTLGQGPEFLTYFQNEAQLEKSRLLSDRFSAERPKGSFSTLEIQRTEQGDSAMYLCASSSGRYEQYFGPGTRLTVT.

This clonotype has at least ten counts. V gene TRBV6-2 or TRBV6-3 combines with J gene TRBJ2-7; possible D gene TRBD2, 6 bases. The CDR3 has 14 residues. Trimming cost V 2 bases and J 6 bases, with 14 bases left between them. Germline CDR1 is MNHEY and CDR2 is SVGEGT. CDR3 sequence: CASSYPGTGREQYF. The CDR3 DNA is TGTGCCAGCAGTTACCCGGGGACTGGTCGCGAGCAGTACTTC.

In its sample, this clonotype was seen many times. This rearrangement joins TRBV9 to TRBJ1-2; D is possibly TRBD1 (6 bases). CDR3 length equals 14 residues. Germline CDR1 reads SGDLS; CDR2 reads YYNGEE. Trimming took 3 bases from V and 7 from J, leaving 16 bases between them. CDR3 sequence: CASSDLTGLGGYTF. Here the CDR3 DNA reads TGTGCCAGCAGCGATCTAACAGGGTTGGGTGGCTACACCTTC.

The genes are TRBV4-1 and TRBJ1-1, with D maybe TRBD1 (6 bases). CDR1 MGHRA and CDR2 YSYEKL come from the germline V gene. Trimming took off 5 bases at V and 2 bases at J, with 18 bases between the two ends. The CDR3 is 16 residues long. CDR3 sequence: CASSSTPGQTNTEAFF. DNA of the CDR3: TGCGCCAGCAGCTCAACTCCGGGACAAACTAACACTGAAGCTTTCTTT.

This clonotype showed up just a few times. The V call is TRBV12-3 or TRBV12-4, the J call TRBJ1-1; D remains unclear. V lost 2 bases and J lost 10, with 11 bases in between. This CDR3 is 12 amino acids long. The DNA of the CDR3 is TGTGCCAGCAGTTTAACCCGGTGGGGAGCTTTCTTT. Encoded protein: CASSLTRWGAFF.

This clonotype was observed at least ten times. An end of the junction does not agree with germline; a read error may underlie this. This chain connects TRBV12-3 or TRBV12-4 to TRBJ1-2; 12 bases are a match to TRBD1. The CDR3 is made up of 15 amino acids. CDR3 amino acids: CASGLGQGAARGYTF. CDR3 DNA: TGTGCCAGCGGTTTGGGACAGGGGGCTGCTCGGGGCTACACCTTC.

The table lists this clonotype with many counts. The rearrangement uses TRBV24-1 and TRBJ1-2, with D unclear. Between the trimmed V and J ends, which lost 2 bases and 8 bases, there was a span of 14 bases. In germline, CDR1 is KGHDR, CDR2 SFDVKD. The CDR3 runs to 14 residues. The DNA for the CDR3 is TGTGCCACCAGTGATTCGGGCAGCTTGGGAGGCTACACCTTC. As protein: CATSDSGSLGGYTF.

This clonotype was found many times. V usage is TRBV6-5 and J usage is TRBJ2-7; D perhaps matches TRBD2 (7 bases). The germline V and J ends were trimmed by 8 bases and 3 bases, with 14 bases remaining between them. The CDR3 runs to 13 residues. Germline assignment: CDR1 MNHEY and CDR2 SVGAGI. CDR3 protein: CASLRGGVYEQYF. The CDR3, as DNA: TGTGCCAGCCTCAGGGGAGGGGTCTACGAGCAGTACTTC.

This clonotype was seen at least ten times. The chain is built from TRBV20-1 and TRBJ2-7, with unresolved D. This CDR3 has 13 amino acids. The germline gives CDR1 DFQATT, CDR2 SNEGSKA (reference sequence). The V and J ends lost 6 bases and 5 bases respectively, with 17 bases between them. This CDR3 reads CSARPVGADEQYF. Here the CDR3 DNA reads TGCAGTGCGCGGCCCGTCGGAGCCGACGAGCAGTACTTC.

This clonotype was seen a few times. The genes are TRBV20-1 and TRBJ2-5, with 8 bases matching TRBD2. The length of the CDR3 is 15 residues. CDR1 and CDR2 from the germline V gene are DFQATT and SNEGSKA (reference sequence). J gave up 7 bases and V 3 bases, and 13 bases lay outside the gene matches. The chain's CDR3 is CSASPGIAGLGTQYF. CDR3 DNA sequence: TGCAGTGCTAGCCCCGGGATAGCGGGGCTGGGGACCCAGTACTTC.

A few counts support this clonotype. V is TRBV7-9 and J is TRBJ1-5, with D maybe TRBD1 (6 bases). Germline CDR1 is SEHNR and CDR2 is FQNEAQ (reference sequence). The CDR3 spans 16 residues. The ends were cut back, 5 bases at V and 0 bases at J, with 14 bases in the middle. CDR3 sequence (DNA): TGTGCCAGCAGCGGACCTGGGACACTTAGCAATCAGCCCCAGCATTTT. This encodes CASSGPGTLSNQPQHF.

Many counts were recorded for this clonotype. The chain employs TRBV12-3 or TRBV12-4 and TRBJ2-2, with 8 bases identical to TRBD1. Trimming removed 5 bases from V and 1 base from J; junction bases left unmatched: 9. This CDR3 comprises 17 residues. The CDR3 loop reads CASSIDRGGWNTGELFF. CDR3 nucleotides: TGTGCCAGCAGTATAGACAGGGGCGGGTGGAACACCGGGGAGCTGTTTTTT.

This clonotype was detected ten times or more. The chain carries TRBV12-3 or TRBV12-4 and TRBJ2-5, with 7 bases lining up with TRBD1. The CDR3 extends over 16 amino acids. Germline trimming cut 6 bases from V and 6 bases from J; bases unmatched to any gene: 16. DNA of the CDR3: TGTGCCAGCAGGCTTTCCCTTGGGCGACAGGGTCAGACCCAGTACTTC. Protein sequence: CASRLSLGRQGQTQYF.

This clonotype has ten or more counts. The chain recombines TRBV6-2 or TRBV6-3 with TRBJ2-7; D might be TRBD1 (5 bases). Germline V CDR1 and CDR2: MNHEY, SVGEGT. V lost 0 bases and J lost 5, with 14 bases in between. The length of the CDR3 is 15 residues. CDR3 in DNA: TGTGCCAGCAGTTACTCTCTTCCCAGGGCCCACGAGCAGTACTTC. Translated: CASSYSLPRAHEQYF.

This clonotype was seen at least ten times. The rearrangement links TRBV12-3 or TRBV12-4 to TRBJ1-2; D is possibly TRBD1 (5 bases). V was pared by 3 bases and J by 3 bases, with 11 bases between. This CDR3 is 14 amino acids long. The CDR3 bases are TGTGCCAGCAGTTTGCCAGGGATGGACTATGGCTACACCTTC. This translates into CASSLPGMDYGYTF.

The chain links TRBV6-5 to TRBJ1-1; D not certain. The V and J ends lost 2 bases and 0 bases respectively, with 7 bases between them. This CDR3 contains 14 residues. Germline values: CDR1 MNHEY, CDR2 SVGAGI. The DNA for the CDR3 is TGTGCCAGCAGTTACGTGAGCTTGAACACTGAAGCTTTCTTT. It translates to CASSYVSLNTEAFF.

In its sample, this clonotype was seen many times. The chain employs TRBV6-1 and TRBJ2-7; 11 positions agree with TRBD2. Germline V gives CDR1 MNHNS, CDR2 SASEGT. V dropped 10 bases and J dropped 2; count of bases not matched to a gene: 4. This CDR3 comprises 13 residues. CDR3 protein: CATVGLAAYEQYF. The CDR3 DNA reads TGTGCCACCGTGGGACTAGCGGCCTACGAGCAGTACTTC.

This clonotype was recorded many times. The gene calls are TRBV12-3 or TRBV12-4 and TRBJ1-5; D not resolved. V was pared by 5 bases and J by 0 bases, with 8 bases between. There are 14 residues in the CDR3. The CDR3 coding sequence is TGTGCCAGCAGTACCACCAATAGCAATCAGCCCCAGCATTTT. Protein sequence: CASSTTNSNQPQHF.